Given below is one T cell receptor (beta chain) in context. The data belong to a study of blood T cell repertoires in COVID-19. Turning to the study itself: Acute-phase and convalescent COVID-19 samples originated in the United States, Italy and Spain.

The CDR3 contains 18 residues. V lost 0 bases and J 3 bases, leaving 18 bases between the germline ends. CDR1 LGHNA and CDR2 YSLEER come from the germline V gene. The repertoire was sequenced with immunoSEQ multiplex PCR; TCRdb's copy has only in-frame clones and lacks some. This table has 20,000 to 30,000 clones, 82% appearing once. Sequencing input: peripheral blood. The chain employs TRBV4-3 and TRBJ1-5; D is possibly TRBD1 (5 bases). The receptor was derived from a human donor in a cohort sampled during active COVID-19. CDR3 in DNA: TGCGCCAGCAGCCAAGATCTTCCGGAGGAGGGGTACAATCAGCCCCAGCATTTT. Protein sequence: CASSQDLPEEGYNQPQHF.